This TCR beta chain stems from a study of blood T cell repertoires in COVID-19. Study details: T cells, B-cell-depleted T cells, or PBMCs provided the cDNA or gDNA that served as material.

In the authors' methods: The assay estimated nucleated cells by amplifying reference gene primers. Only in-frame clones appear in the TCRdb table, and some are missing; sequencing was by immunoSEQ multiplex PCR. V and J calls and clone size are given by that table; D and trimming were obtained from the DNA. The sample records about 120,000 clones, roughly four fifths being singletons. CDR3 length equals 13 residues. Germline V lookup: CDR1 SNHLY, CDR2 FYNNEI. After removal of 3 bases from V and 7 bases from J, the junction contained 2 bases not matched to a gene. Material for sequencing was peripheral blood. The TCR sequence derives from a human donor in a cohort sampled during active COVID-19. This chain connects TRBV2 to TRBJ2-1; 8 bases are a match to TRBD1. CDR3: CASSDRGRNEQFF. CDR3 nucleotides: TGTGCCAGCAGTGACAGGGGGCGGAATGAGCAGTTCTTC.